This T cell receptor beta chain appears in the sequencing data of a study of a mutant IDH1 vaccine in newly diagnosed glioma. As for the study in general: Patients in the study were vaccinated eight times, receiving shots in weeks 1, 3, 5, 7, 11, 15, 19 and 23.

Time point described: week 11, during vaccination. Vaccination used 300 ug of mutant IDH1 20-mer peptide per dose, with topical imiquimod. Sequencing was performed with immunoSEQ multiplex PCR; in TCRdb, only in-frame clones are kept and a portion is missing. The sample has fewer than 150,000 clones, roughly 90% seen once. As concerns this clone: Antigen specificity is unknown.

Losses at the gene ends were 5 bases for V and 7 bases for J; bases not matched to a gene: 13. This CDR3 is 16 amino acids long. Germline V lookup: CDR1 MNHEY, CDR2 SMNVEV (reference sequence). The source material was PBMCs, sampled from a glioma patient whose treatment included an IDH1 peptide vaccine. The chain carries TRBV27 and TRBJ1-5; TRBD1 aligns across 8 bases. The sequence was obtained from a woman in her fifties or sixties with glioma. The CDR3: CASSAIWTGRRQPQHF. The DNA of the CDR3 is TGTGCCAGCAGTGCTATCTGGACAGGGAGGCGACAGCCCCAGCATTTT.